The next 18 T cell receptor beta chains were all read from a single sample in a study of blood T cell repertoires in COVID-19. Produced via immunoSEQ multiplex PCR; TCRdb's table is partial and in-frame only. Of approximately 240,000 clones listed, approximately 84% were seen once; the top ten hold 3%. Sequencing input: peripheral blood. These receptors were obtained from a woman in her 30s who had recovered from COVID-19.

The chain combines TRBV10-1 with TRBJ1-5; the match to TRBD1 covers 11 bases. Unmatched junction bases numbered 8, after V lost 7 bases and J lost 3 bases. This CDR3 region has 16 residues. Germline lookup yields CDR1 WNHNN and CDR2 SYGVQD (reference sequence). CDR3 sequence (DNA): TGCGCCAGCAATAGAGGGGACAGGGGGATCAATCAGCCCCAGCATTTT. Translating gives CASNRGDRGINQPQHF.

J is TRBJ2-7 and V is TRBV6-5; TRBD1 matches at 9 bases. Germline CDR1 MNHEY, CDR2 SVGAGI. This CDR3 has 15 residues. V lost 4 bases, J lost 4 bases, and 8 bases stayed unmatched. CDR3 protein: CASSSKGTGRYEQYF. The CDR3 coding sequence is TGTGCCAGCAGTTCTAAAGGGACAGGGAGATACGAGCAGTACTTC.

The chain combines TRBV5-1 with TRBJ2-7; 7 bases match TRBD2. Germline lookup yields CDR1 SGHRS and CDR2 YFSETQ. This CDR3 comprises 15 residues. Trimming cost V 0 bases and J 5 bases; bases outside gene matches: 8. The CDR3 here is CASSLVAGGSHEQYF. In nucleotides, the CDR3 is TGCGCCAGCAGCTTGGTTGCCGGGGGGAGCCACGAGCAGTACTTC.

The chain couples TRBV19 to TRBJ2-2, with D unresolved. From germline, CDR1 is LNHDA and CDR2 SQIVND (reference sequence). CDR3 size: 12 residues. V lost 5 bases and J lost 7, with 8 bases in between. This chain's CDR3 is CASSSRLGELFF. In DNA, the CDR3 is TGTGCCAGTAGTTCCAGGCTCGGGGAGCTGTTTTTT.

The gene calls are TRBV6-2 or TRBV6-3 and TRBJ1-5; D not resolved. Germline CDR1 is MNHEY and CDR2 is SVGEGT. This CDR3 contains 13 residues. Trimming removed 4 bases from V and 10 bases from J, with 14 bases in between. CDR3 coding DNA: TGTGCCAGCAGTTTATCGTCCGGGTCCCCCCAGCATTTT. This sequence encodes CASSLSSGSPQHF.

The chain is built from TRBV18 and TRBJ1-4; weak D call: TRBD1 (6 bases). Trimming pared 2 bases from V and 2 bases from J, leaving 9 bases between. Germline V gene sequence: CDR1 KGHSH, CDR2 LQKENI. CDR3 length: 15 residues. The CDR3 nucleotides read TGTGCCAGCTCACCAGGGGGCCTGACTAATGAAAAACTGTTTTTT. Protein: CASSPGGLTNEKLFF.

The V and J genes are TRBV18 and TRBJ1-5; D not resolved. Germline V lookup: CDR1 KGHSH, CDR2 LQKENI. V shed 3 bases and J shed 1 base, with 13 bases lying between them. CDR3 length: 16 amino acids. The CDR3 spells CASSPDGVTSNQPQHF. As DNA, the CDR3 is TGTGCCAGCTCACCGGATGGAGTGACGAGCAATCAGCCCCAGCATTTT.

This sequence joins TRBV18 and TRBJ1-3; D is uncertain. V was clipped by 2 bases and J by 6 bases, with 14 bases between them. There are 15 residues in the CDR3. The V gene's germline CDR1 is KGHSH and CDR2 LQKENI. CDR3 bases: TGTGCCAGCTCACCAGGGATCACACGGGAAAACACCATATATTTT. This codes for CASSPGITRENTIYF.

This chain connects TRBV4-1 to TRBJ2-7; 14 nucleotides match TRBD2. This CDR3 is 14 amino acids long. V lost 6 bases and J lost 5; bases outside the gene matches: 3. From germline, CDR1 is MGHRA and CDR2 YSYEKL. The chain's CDR3 is CASRPGLAGDEQYF. CDR3 sequence (DNA): TGCGCCAGCAGGCCGGGACTAGCGGGAGACGAGCAGTACTTC.

The rearrangement links TRBV7-3 to TRBJ2-3; D not resolved. The CDR3 loop spans 12 amino acids. V was cut by 5 bases and J by 6 bases, with 9 bases left in between. Germline lookup yields CDR1 SGHTA and CDR2 FQGTGA. The DNA for the CDR3 is TGTGCCAGCAGCCCGCGAACCGATACGCAGTATTTT. Protein sequence: CASSPRTDTQYF.

In DNA, the CDR3 is TGTGCCAGCAGTCTTAGCGGGAGCTGGAATGAGCAGTTCTTC. Translation: CASSLSGSWNEQFF. J is TRBJ2-1 and V is TRBV6-5, with 9 nucleotides matching TRBD2. Germline loops: CDR1 MNHEY, CDR2 SVGAGI. Unmatched junction bases numbered 6, after V lost 5 bases and J lost 7 bases. CDR3 length: 14 amino acids.

V is TRBV24-1 and J is TRBJ2-7; no definite D call. Germline assignment: CDR1 KGHDR and CDR2 SFDVKD. The CDR3 is 12 amino acids. Trimming cost V 2 bases and J 3 bases, with 4 bases left between them. As DNA, the CDR3 is TGTGCCACCAGTGATTACGGCTACGAGCAGTACTTC. Translated, it gives CATSDYGYEQYF.

This clone occurred a few times. The CDR3 is CASSQEGRTQFF. In nucleotides, the CDR3 is TGTGCCAGCAGCCAAGAAGGGCGGACTCAGTTCTTC. V and J are TRBV4-2 and TRBJ2-1; D might be TRBD2 (5 bases). The ends were cut back, 0 bases at V and 13 bases at J, with 10 bases in the middle. Germline V gene data show CDR1 as LGHNA and CDR2 as YNFKEQ. This CDR3 has 12 amino acids.

The V gene is TRBV19, the J gene TRBJ2-1; D possibly corresponds to TRBD1 (6 bases). The CDR3 consists of 14 residues. Germline CDR1 is LNHDA and CDR2 is SQIVND (reference sequence). Trimming removed 5 bases from V and 4 bases from J, with 12 bases in between. CDR3 bases: TGTGCCAGTAGTTGGAGGACAGCTTACAATGAGCAGTTCTTC. Its translation is CASSWRTAYNEQFF.

The chain employs TRBV7-9 and TRBJ2-7, with 9 bases that match TRBD1. Looked up from germline, CDR1 is SEHNR and CDR2 is FQNEAQ (reference sequence). Trimming at V came to 5 bases and at J to 4 bases, leaving 6 bases not matched to a gene. The CDR3 is made up of 14 amino acids. The CDR3 nucleotides are TGTGCCAGCAGCAGCGGGGACAGGGCATACGAGCAGTACTTC. Translated, it gives CASSSGDRAYEQYF.

The chain joins TRBV6-6 to TRBJ2-1; TRBD2 matches 12 bases. The trim removed 2 bases at V and 8 bases at J, leaving 7 bases unmatched. From germline, CDR1 is MNHNY and CDR2 SVGAGI (reference sequence). This CDR3 has 16 amino acids. CDR3 protein: CASSYPSGRGLDEQFF. Here the CDR3 DNA reads TGTGCCAGCAGTTACCCTAGCGGGAGGGGGTTGGATGAGCAGTTCTTC.

This chain uses TRBV30 with TRBJ2-7, with D perhaps matching TRBD2 (5 bases). CDR1 GTSNPN and CDR2 SVGIG come from the germline V gene (reference sequence). The V and J ends lost 0 bases and 6 bases respectively, with 12 bases between them. The CDR3 runs 13 residues. CDR3 sequence (DNA): TGTGCCTGGAGTGTAGGCGGGTCGAGCGAGCAGTACTTC. This encodes CAWSVGGSSEQYF. The whole variable domain, filled in from reference TRBV30 and TRBJ2-7, reads SQTIHQWPATLVQPVGSPLSLECTVEGTSNPNLYWYRQAAGRGLQLLFYSVGIGQISSEVPQNLSASRPQDRQFILSSKKLLLSDSGFYLCAWSVGGSSEQYFGPGTRLTVT.

This chain uses TRBV28 with TRBJ2-3, with TRBD2 matching 9 bases. In germline, CDR1 is MDHEN, CDR2 SYDVKM. V lost 7 bases, J lost 11 bases, and 16 bases stayed unmatched. CDR3 length equals 15 residues. CDR3: CASTLFGREGRMQYF. DNA for the CDR3: TGTGCCAGCACCCTGTTTGGGCGGGAGGGCCGTATGCAGTATTTT.